This T cell receptor beta chain was sequenced during a study of blood T cell repertoires in COVID-19. At the level of the study: The samples span acute and convalescent COVID-19 from the United States, Italy and Spain. In each case, the material was cDNA or gDNA derived from T cells, B-cell-depleted T cells, or PBMCs.

Per the study methods: Amplification of reference gene primers was used by the study to estimate nucleated cell counts. Assay: immunoSEQ multiplex PCR; the TCRdb copy retains only in-frame clones and omits some. From that table come the V and J calls and clone size; the DNA was used to work out D and trimming. Among roughly 300,000 clones, about 82% were seen once, and the ten largest hold 7.2%. The source material was peripheral blood. This TCR came from a human donor in a cohort sampled during active COVID-19.

The CDR3 nucleotides read TGTGCCAGCAGCCGAGATTCTGGAAACACCATATATTTT. This gives the protein CASSRDSGNTIYF. The chain joins TRBV7-3 to TRBJ1-3; D remains unclear. V lost 5 bases to trimming and J lost 1 base, with 6 bases between them. Germline-derived CDR1 and CDR2 are SGHTA and FQGTGA. The CDR3 is made up of 13 amino acids.